The entry that follows covers one T cell receptor beta chain sequence. The antigen is undetermined. Profiled with immunoSEQ multiplex PCR; TCRdb holds only in-frame clones, not every one. The sample holds roughly 64,000 clones, 91% seen once. This sample is part of a study of PD-1 blockade in classical Hodgkin lymphoma. General study findings and limits: Lower baseline TCR diversity marked trial partial responders and progressors.

V was pared by 0 bases and J by 8 bases, with 14 bases between. The CDR3 length is 14 residues. Looked up from germline, CDR1 is GTSNPN and CDR2 is SVGIG (reference sequence). Described time point: cycle 4 day 1 (C4D1), after six to seven weeks of nivolumab. All patients experienced relapse after autologous stem cell transplantation, and brentuximab vedotin exposure was variable. Best responses included complete response and partial response; otherwise, the best response was progressive disease. This clonotype was obtained from a human donor with classical Hodgkin lymphoma. The rearrangement links TRBV30 to TRBJ2-4; the D gene is possibly TRBD2 (6 bases). This specimen was peripheral blood mononuclear cells (PBMCs), taken before the fourth cycle of nivolumab. CDR3 in amino acids: CAWSVGAGRDIQYF. The CDR3 region has the DNA TGTGCCTGGAGTGTAGGGGCGGGGCGGGACATTCAGTACTTC. Full variable domain (missing parts from reference TRBV30 and TRBJ2-4): SQTIHQWPATLVQPVGSPLSLECTVEGTSNPNLYWYRQAAGRGLQLLFYSVGIGQISSEVPQNLSASRPQDRQFILSSKKLLLSDSGFYLCAWSVGAGRDIQYFGAGTRLSVL.